The source of this TCR beta chain is a study of T cells expressing NK-cell markers (TCRdb year 2020). Looking at the study overall: TCR beta-chain repertoires were profiled in sorted CD3+CD56+NKG2C+, CD3+CD56+NKG2C- and CD3+CD56-NKG2C+ T-cell subsets from eight donors. Seven of the eight sequenced donors were HCMV-seropositive and one was HCMV-seronegative. The study sequenced eight donors, all healthy volunteers chosen at random: three men and five women. Illumina HiSeq 2000/2500, MiSeq or NextSeq was used to sequence libraries as 2 x 150 bp reads. Broad study findings and their caveats: Whether the expanded NKG2C-expressing T cell clones were specific for HCMV antigens was left unclear. Those dominant clonotypes were again the most abundant among CD3+CD56-NKG2C+ cells in four donors, at about 25-60.1%. In about 6 donors, the dominant CD3+CD56+NKG2C+ clonotypes were found to rank among the top 10 CD8+ clonotypes and to make up about 1.0-7.5% of CD8+ T cells.

A word on this clonotype: Its antigen is not yet known.

These reads were obtained on an Illumina HiSeq 2000. TCR beta cDNA libraries were made by 5'RACE template switching that added a universal primer site and unique molecular identifiers. cDNA synthesis was primed from the TCR beta constant segment, followed by two successive PCR amplification steps. The authors processed their data as follows. Reads were demultiplexed and grouped by UMI with MIGEC, and clonotypes were assembled and quantified with MiTCR. To remove erroneous sequences, TCR cDNA sequences were retained only when supported by two or more reads. The tcR package was used for downstream repertoire analysis, and clonotypes were matched across fractions by CDR3 nucleotide sequence plus V segment. VDJmatch was used to annotate antigen specificity against VDJdb, with one amino acid substitution allowed in CDR3. After TCRdb reprocessed the reads, each CDR3 protein sequence was kept as one row, without DNA. TCRdb assigned the V and J calls; the authors' analysis was not used. This sample's clone table shows almost 450,000 distinct CDR3 sequences. Of the sample, 7.3% is held by the ten largest clones.

The CDR3 has 16 amino acids, counting the end cysteine and phenylalanine. Nucleotide data are not available. HCMV serostatus was determined by detecting HCMV-specific IgG in serum with a commercial ELISA kit. Ficoll density gradient centrifugation was used to isolate peripheral blood mononuclear cells from blood. The chain is made from TRBV12-3 or TRBV12-4 and TRBJ2-2; the D call of TRBD1 rests on TCRdb alone, since no DNA is present to check it. The sample consisted of blood T cells: a sorted CD56 or NKG2C T cell subset, CD4+ or CD8+ T cells, or bulk PBMC T cells (not recorded which). This receptor was obtained from a woman between 18 and 70 years old in good health. CDR3 reads: CASSFSGGGNTGELFF.